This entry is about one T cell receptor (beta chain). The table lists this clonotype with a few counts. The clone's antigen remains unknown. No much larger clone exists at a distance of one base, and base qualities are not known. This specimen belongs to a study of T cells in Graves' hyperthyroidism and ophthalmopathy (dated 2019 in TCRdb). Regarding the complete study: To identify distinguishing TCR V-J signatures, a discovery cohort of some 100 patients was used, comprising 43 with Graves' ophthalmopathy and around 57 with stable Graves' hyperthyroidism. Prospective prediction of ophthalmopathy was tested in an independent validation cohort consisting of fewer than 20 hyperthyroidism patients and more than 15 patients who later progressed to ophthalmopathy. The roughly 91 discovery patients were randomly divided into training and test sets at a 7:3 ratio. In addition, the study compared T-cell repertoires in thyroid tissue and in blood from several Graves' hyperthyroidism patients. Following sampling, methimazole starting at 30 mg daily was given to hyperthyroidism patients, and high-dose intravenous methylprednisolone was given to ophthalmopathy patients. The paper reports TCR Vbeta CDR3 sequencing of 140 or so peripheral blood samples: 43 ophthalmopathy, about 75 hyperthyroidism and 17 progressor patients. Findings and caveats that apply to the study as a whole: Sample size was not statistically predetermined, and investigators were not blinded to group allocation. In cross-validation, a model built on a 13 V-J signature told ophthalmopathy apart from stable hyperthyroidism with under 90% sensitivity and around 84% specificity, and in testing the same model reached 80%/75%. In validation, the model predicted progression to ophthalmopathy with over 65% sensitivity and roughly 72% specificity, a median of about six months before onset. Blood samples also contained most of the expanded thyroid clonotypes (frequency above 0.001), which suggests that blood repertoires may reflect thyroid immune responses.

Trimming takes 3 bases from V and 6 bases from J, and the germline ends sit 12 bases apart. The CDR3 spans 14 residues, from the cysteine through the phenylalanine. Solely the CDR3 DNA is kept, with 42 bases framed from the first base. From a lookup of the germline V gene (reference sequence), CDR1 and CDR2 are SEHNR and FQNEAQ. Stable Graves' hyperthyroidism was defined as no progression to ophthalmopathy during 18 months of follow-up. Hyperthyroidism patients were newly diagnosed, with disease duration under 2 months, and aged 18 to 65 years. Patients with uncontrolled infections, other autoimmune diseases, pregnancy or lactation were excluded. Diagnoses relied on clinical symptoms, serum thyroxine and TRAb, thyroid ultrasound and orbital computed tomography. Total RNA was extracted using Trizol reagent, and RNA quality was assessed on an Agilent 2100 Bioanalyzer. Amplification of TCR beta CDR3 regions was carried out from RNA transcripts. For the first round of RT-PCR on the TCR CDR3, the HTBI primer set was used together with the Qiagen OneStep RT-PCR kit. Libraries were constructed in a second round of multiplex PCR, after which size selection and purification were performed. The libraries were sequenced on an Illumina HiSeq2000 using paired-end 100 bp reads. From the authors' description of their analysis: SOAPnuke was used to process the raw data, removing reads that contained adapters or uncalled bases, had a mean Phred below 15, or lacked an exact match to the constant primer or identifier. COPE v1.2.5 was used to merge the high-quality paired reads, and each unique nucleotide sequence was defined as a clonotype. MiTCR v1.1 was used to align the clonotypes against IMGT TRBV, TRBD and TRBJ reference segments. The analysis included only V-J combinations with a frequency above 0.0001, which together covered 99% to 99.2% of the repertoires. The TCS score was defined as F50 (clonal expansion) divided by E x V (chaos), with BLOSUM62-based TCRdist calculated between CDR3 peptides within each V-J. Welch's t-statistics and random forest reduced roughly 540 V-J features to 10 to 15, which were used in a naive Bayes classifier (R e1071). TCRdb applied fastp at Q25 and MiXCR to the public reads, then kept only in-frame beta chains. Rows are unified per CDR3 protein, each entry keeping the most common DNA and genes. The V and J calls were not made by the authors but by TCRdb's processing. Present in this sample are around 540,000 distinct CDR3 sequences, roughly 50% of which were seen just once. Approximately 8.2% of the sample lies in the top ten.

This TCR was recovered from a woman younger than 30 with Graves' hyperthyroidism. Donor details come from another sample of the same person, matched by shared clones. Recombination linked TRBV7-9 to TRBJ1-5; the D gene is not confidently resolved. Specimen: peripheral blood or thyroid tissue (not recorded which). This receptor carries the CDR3 CASSLSSAFQPQHF. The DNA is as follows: TGTGCCAGCAGCTTGAGCTCTGCATTTCAGCCCCAGCATTTT.